A selection of T cell receptor beta chains follows, all from one sample in a study of T-cell memory formation after mild COVID-19. MiXCR, applied by TCRdb to the 5' RACE reads, yields one record per CDR3 protein. The repertoire holds under 450,000 distinct CDR3 sequences, approximately 14% seen once, with approximately 20% in the top ten. Specimen: PBMCs or a T cell subset sorted from them (not recorded which). The source is a man younger than 35 who had mild COVID-19 (a few samples of this study predate the infection). Cell type and time point are not known. Both conserved end residues are part of each CDR3. A D gene is named only where the DNA matches it firmly. Size tells how often a clone was seen (once, few, many) or the class of an expanded clone, and some rows leave it out.

d_call j_call v_call clone_size cdr3_nt cdr3_aa
NA TRBJ1-1 TRBV20-1 NA TGCAGTGCTAAGAGACAGAACACTGAAGCTTTCTTT CSAKRQNTEAFF
NA TRBJ1-3 TRBV7-2 NA TGTGCCAGCAGCTCCGCTGGGGGATATGGAAACACCATATATTTT CASSSAGGYGNTIYF
NA TRBJ1-1 TRBV6-6 few TGTGCCAGCAAAGAGGGTGTCCCTGAAGCTTTCTTT CASKEGVPEAFF
NA TRBJ2-5 TRBV9 few TGTGCCAGCAGCGTAGTGGGCAACATGGGGGAGACCCAGTACTTC CASSVVGNMGETQYF
NA TRBJ2-2 TRBV19 many TGTGCCAGTGCGAGGTCCGGGAACACCGGGGAGCTGTTTTTT CASARSGNTGELFF
NA TRBJ2-3 TRBV15 few TGTGCCACCAGCAGAGGGGAAGGGTCGAGCACAGATACGCAGTATTTT CATSRGEGSSTDTQYF
NA TRBJ1-2 TRBV23-1 NA TGCGCCAGCAGTCAACCTGGACAGTTAGCTAACTATGGCTACACCTTC CASSQPGQLANYGYTF
TRBD1 TRBJ2-2 TRBV7-8 NA TGTGCCAGCAGCTTTCCGACAGGGTTTGACGGGGAGCTGTTTTTT CASSFPTGFDGELFF
TRBD1 TRBJ2-1 TRBV7-2 many TGTGCCAGCAGTAGGGGGCCCCCCAGGGGTGAGCAGTTCTTC CASSRGPPRGEQFF
NA TRBJ1-5 TRBV20-1 many TGCAGTGCCCGCGGACAAAATCCCAGCCAGCATTTT CSARGQNPSQHF
NA TRBJ2-1 TRBV9 few TGTGCCAGCAGCCCCGGAGAGAACTACAATGAGCAGTTCTTC CASSPGENYNEQFF
TRBD2 TRBJ2-7 TRBV19 NA TGTGCCAGTAGCAAATTCCATCCCTTGCCGGGGGGTACATACGAGCAGTACTTC CASSKFHPLPGGTYEQYF
NA TRBJ1-4 TRBV11-2 few TGTGCCAGCAGGTTCCTGGGGGGGAGGCATGAAAAACTGTTTTTT CASRFLGGRHEKLFF
NA TRBJ2-7 TRBV20-1 NA TGCAGTGCCACCGGGACCACCTCCTACGAGCAGTACTTC CSATGTTSYEQYF
TRBD2 TRBJ2-2 TRBV20-1 many TGCAGTGCTAGAAGTAGCGGGGACACCGGGGAGCTGTTTTTT CSARSSGDTGELFF
NA TRBJ1-5 TRBV4-1 NA TGCGCCAGCAGCCAACCCACAGACAAGGTACGGCCCCAGCATTTT CASSQPTDKVRPQHF
NA TRBJ1-1 TRBV5-1 many TGCGCCAGCAGAGAACAGGGTGGCACTGAAGCTTTCTTT CASREQGGTEAFF
NA TRBJ1-5 TRBV15 NA TGTGCCACCAGCCCAACGGGGGACCGAGGTCAGCCCCAGCATTTT CATSPTGDRGQPQHF
TRBD1 TRBJ2-5 TRBV5-4 NA TGTGCCAGCAGCTTTGACAGGGGTGGCGAGACCCAGTACTTC CASSFDRGGETQYF
TRBD2 TRBJ2-5 TRBV7-2 few TGTGCCAGCAGACAAACAAGCGGGGGGGCCTCAGAGACCCAGTACTTC CASRQTSGGASETQYF
NA TRBJ1-5 TRBV12-3/TRBV12-4 NA TGTGCCAGCAGTAGGCTGGATAGCAATCAGCCCCAGCATTTT CASSRLDSNQPQHF